This TCR beta chain comes out of a study of T cell responses to AZD1222 COVID-19 vaccine. TCRdb's copy holds only in-frame clones and misses some; the assay was immunoSEQ multiplex PCR. The sample yields 130,000 or so clones, 85% to 90% seen once. The CDR3 extends over 15 amino acids. CDR1 SGHRS and CDR2 YFSETQ come from the germline V gene. Trimming took off 0 bases at V and 6 bases at J, with 14 bases between the two ends. Sequencing was performed on peripheral blood, taken on day 0 of AZD1222 vaccination. The sequence came from an adult in good health. The chain joins TRBV5-1 to TRBJ2-3; perhaps TRBD2 as D (6 bases). CDR3 nucleotides: TGCGCCAGCAGCTTGGGGGGGACTCCGAGCGATACGCAGTATTTT. Translating gives CASSLGGTPSDTQYF.